Shown below are 16 T cell receptor beta chains from a single sample sequenced in a study of T cells after yellow fever vaccination. TCRdb reanalysed the 5' RACE reads using MiXCR and keeps one entry per CDR3 protein. The sample lists about 96,000 distinct CDR3 sequences; roughly 8.2% were seen once. The sample in question was CD8+ T cells not binding an NS4B(214-222) dextramer, sorted from PBMCs, obtained roughly 15 days after the first yellow fever vaccination. Every receptor here comes from a man aged 18 to 29 who received the YFV17D yellow fever vaccine.

This chain uses TRBV6-1 with TRBJ2-2; weak D call: TRBD1 (6 bases). The CDR3 consists of 14 residues. Germline assignment: CDR1 MNHNS and CDR2 SASEGT. The ends were cut back, 6 bases at V and 5 bases at J, with 13 bases in the middle. The CDR3 bases are TGTGCCAGCAGCCCTACAGGGCGAACCGGGGAGCTGTTTTTT. Translated, it gives CASSPTGRTGELFF.

This clonotype was counted ten times or more. V gene TRBV12-3 or TRBV12-4 combines with J gene TRBJ2-5; 8 nucleotides agree with TRBD2. The CDR3 is made up of 15 amino acids. J lost 4 bases, V lost 4 bases, and 8 bases had no gene match. This CDR3 is CASSSRSGGRETQYF. DNA for the CDR3: TGTGCCAGCAGTTCAAGGAGCGGGGGAAGAGAGACCCAGTACTTC.

This clonotype was observed at least ten times. This chain joins TRBV6-5 and TRBJ2-4; D could derive from TRBD1 or TRBD2 (5 bases each). The CDR3 totals 15 residues. The V gene's germline CDR1 is MNHEY and CDR2 SVGAGI. V lost 1 base and J 2 bases, leaving 9 bases between the germline ends. The CDR3 reads CASSYFGGSKNIQYF. Here the CDR3 DNA reads TGTGCCAGCAGTTACTTTGGGGGTTCCAAAAACATTCAGTACTTC.

This clonotype was observed a handful of times. The V and J genes are TRBV9 and TRBJ2-3; TRBD1 is a possible D gene (5 bases). This CDR3 is built from 15 residues. CDR1 is SGDLS, CDR2 YYNGEE, per germline. The V gene lost 0 bases and the J gene lost 3 bases, with 11 bases spanning the gap. CDR3 nucleotide sequence: TGTGCCAGCAGCGTAGCCGGACACCTGACAGATACGCAGTATTTT. Residues: CASSVAGHLTDTQYF.

This clonotype showed up just a few times. V and J are TRBV10-3 and TRBJ2-7, with 8 bases identical to TRBD2. V shed 6 bases, J shed 3 bases, and the junction held 4 bases outside the gene matches. CDR3 size: 13 residues. Germline V CDR1 and CDR2: ENHRY, SYGVKD. CDR3: CAISGLAHYEQYF. In nucleotides, the CDR3 is TGTGCCATCAGCGGACTAGCCCACTACGAGCAGTACTTC.

The chain has TRBV13 and TRBJ2-5, with 7 bases fitting TRBD1. V shed 5 bases and J 1 base; nucleotides not matched to a gene: 4. The CDR3 runs 14 residues. Germline V gives CDR1 PRHDT, CDR2 FYEKMQ (reference sequence). DNA for the CDR3: TGTGCCAGCAGCGGCCGACAGGGCCAAGAGACCCAGTACTTC. Amino acid sequence: CASSGRQGQETQYF. The variable domain in full, with the rest retrieved from reference TRBV13 and TRBJ2-5, is AAGVIQSPRHLIKEKRETATLKCYPIPRHDTVYWYQQGPGQDPQFLISFYEKMQSDKGSIPDRFSAQQFSDYHSELNMSSLELGDSALYFCASSGRQGQETQYFGPGTRLLVL.

The sample holds a few counts of this clonotype. The chain links TRBV7-2 to TRBJ1-5; weak D call: TRBD1 (6 bases). This CDR3 has 15 residues. Germline V lookup: CDR1 SGHTA, CDR2 FQGNSA. V lost 1 base to trimming and J lost 3 bases, with 10 bases between them. Here the CDR3 reads CASSLGTGFNQPQHF. DNA for the CDR3: TGTGCCAGCAGCTTAGGCACAGGGTTCAATCAGCCCCAGCATTTT. The full variable domain, its missing parts supplied by reference TRBV7-2 and TRBJ1-5, is GAGVSQSPSNKVTEKGKDVELRCDPISGHTALYWYRQSLGQGLEFLIYFQGNSAPDKSGLPSDRFSAERTGGSVSTLTIQRTQQEDSAVYLCASSLGTGFNQPQHFGDGTRLSIL.

This clonotype was recorded a few times. This sequence joins TRBV29-1 and TRBJ2-1; D gene unclear. The germline V gene encodes CDR1 SQVTM and CDR2 ANQGSEA. V lost 4 bases to trimming and J lost 8 bases, with 6 bases between them. CDR3 length: 10 residues. CDR3 coding DNA: TGCAGCGTTGTGGGCTATGAGCAGTTCTTC. It encodes CSVVGYEQFF.

As DNA, the CDR3 is TGTGCCAGCAGCAGAACAGGGGATGGCTACACCTTC. Translation gives CASSRTGDGYTF. The chain couples TRBV7-9 to TRBJ1-2; TRBD1 matches 7 bases. The V gene end was trimmed by 5 bases and the J gene end by 6 bases; junction bases not matched to a gene: 3. The CDR3 has 12 residues. CDR1 is SEHNR, CDR2 FQNEAQ, per germline (reference sequence).

This clonotype turned up a few times. This chain uses TRBV5-1 with TRBJ2-4, with TRBD1 matching 9 bases. Germline V gene sequence: CDR1 SGHRS, CDR2 YFSETQ. CDR3 length: 15 amino acids. V lost 4 bases, J lost 3 bases, and 5 bases stayed unmatched. CDR3 region: CASSTGGSGKNIQYF. DNA for the CDR3: TGCGCCAGCAGCACAGGGGGCTCTGGCAAAAACATTCAGTACTTC.

This clonotype has more than one count but fewer than ten. This chain connects TRBV5-1 to TRBJ2-1; 7 nucleotides match TRBD1. The trim removed 1 base at V and 2 bases at J, leaving 0 bases unmatched. The CDR3 is 14 residues long. Per the germline V gene, CDR1 is SGHRS and CDR2 is YFSETQ. The CDR3 reads CASSLTGAYNEQFF. CDR3 DNA: TGCGCCAGCAGCTTGACAGGGGCCTACAATGAGCAGTTCTTC.

The V call is TRBV6-5, the J call TRBJ1-1; D not certain. Trimming cost V 8 bases and J 8 bases, with 6 bases left between them. Germline lookup yields CDR1 MNHEY and CDR2 SVGAGI. This CDR3 is 9 amino acids long. The CDR3 spells CASGYEAFF. CDR3 DNA sequence: TGTGCCAGCGGGTACGAAGCTTTCTTT.

This clonotype was found a few times. V usage is TRBV29-1 and J usage is TRBJ1-1; 8 positions agree with TRBD1. V lost 3 bases, J lost 4 bases, and 7 bases stayed unmatched. The CDR3 spans 14 residues. CDR1 is SQVTM, CDR2 ANQGSEA, per germline. CDR3 coding DNA: TGCAGCGTTGAGTGGCAGGGGGCAGGCACTGAAGCTTTCTTT. Amino acids: CSVEWQGAGTEAFF.

This clonotype has more than one count but fewer than ten. V and J are TRBV4-1 and TRBJ1-1; D uncertain. The CDR3 totals 14 residues. Trimming stripped 0 bases from V and 6 bases from J, with 11 bases between. Looked up from germline, CDR1 is MGHRA and CDR2 is YSYEKL. CDR3 coding DNA: TGCGCCAGCAGCCAAGAGGGAACATACCCTGAAGCTTTCTTT. Protein: CASSQEGTYPEAFF.

The chain is built from TRBV29-1 and TRBJ2-5; D is possibly TRBD2 (5 bases). Germline V gives CDR1 SQVTM, CDR2 ANQGSEA. This CDR3 is 11 amino acids long. Deletions cut 6 bases from V and 5 bases from J, with 10 bases between. DNA of the CDR3: TGCAGCGTACGTAGGAGGGAGACCCAGTACTTC. It codes for CSVRRRETQYF. The full variable domain, its missing parts supplied by reference TRBV29-1 and TRBJ2-5, is SAVISQKPSRDICQRGTSLTIQCQVDSQVTMMFWYRQQPGQSLTLIATANQGSEATYESGFVIDKFPISRPNLTFSTLTVSNMSPEDSSIYLCSVRRRETQYFGPGTRLLVL.

The V and J genes are TRBV6-1 and TRBJ2-7, with TRBD1 matching over 8 bases. The CDR3 is 15 amino acids. V was clipped by 4 bases and J by 7 bases; unmatched bases: 12. CDR1 MNHNS and CDR2 SASEGT come from the germline V gene. The DNA for the CDR3 is TGTGCCAGCAGTGCGGCAGGGGGCCTCCGTCGGGAGCAGTACTTC. Protein product: CASSAAGGLRREQYF.